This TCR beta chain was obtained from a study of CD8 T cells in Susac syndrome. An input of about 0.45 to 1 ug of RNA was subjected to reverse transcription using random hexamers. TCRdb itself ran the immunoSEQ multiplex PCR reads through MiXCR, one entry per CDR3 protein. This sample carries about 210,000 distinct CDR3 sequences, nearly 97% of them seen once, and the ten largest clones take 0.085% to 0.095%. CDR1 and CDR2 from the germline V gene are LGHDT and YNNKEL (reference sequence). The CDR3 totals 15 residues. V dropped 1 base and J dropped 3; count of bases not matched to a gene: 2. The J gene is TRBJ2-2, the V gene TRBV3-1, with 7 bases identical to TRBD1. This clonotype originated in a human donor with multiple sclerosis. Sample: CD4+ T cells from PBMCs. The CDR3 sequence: CASSQGDRDTGELFF. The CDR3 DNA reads TGTGCCAGCAGCCAAGGTGACAGGGACACCGGGGAGCTGTTTTTT. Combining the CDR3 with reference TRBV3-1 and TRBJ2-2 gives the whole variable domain DTAVSQTPKYLVTQMGNDKSIKCEQNLGHDTMYWYKQDSKKFLKIMFSYNNKELIINETVPNRFSPKSPDKAHLNLHINSLELGDSAVYFCASSQGDRDTGELFFGEGSRLTVL.